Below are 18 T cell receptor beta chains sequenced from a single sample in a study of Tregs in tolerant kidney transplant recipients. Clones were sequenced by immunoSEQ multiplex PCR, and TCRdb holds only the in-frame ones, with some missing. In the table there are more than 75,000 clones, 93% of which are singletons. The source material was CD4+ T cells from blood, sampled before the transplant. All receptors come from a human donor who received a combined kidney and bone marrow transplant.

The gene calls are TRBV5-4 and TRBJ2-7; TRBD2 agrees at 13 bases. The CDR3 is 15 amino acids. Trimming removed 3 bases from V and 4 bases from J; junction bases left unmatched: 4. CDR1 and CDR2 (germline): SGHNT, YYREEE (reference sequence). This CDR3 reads CASSSQLAGGYEQYF. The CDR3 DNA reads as TGTGCCAGCAGCTCCCAACTAGCGGGAGGGTACGAGCAGTACTTC.

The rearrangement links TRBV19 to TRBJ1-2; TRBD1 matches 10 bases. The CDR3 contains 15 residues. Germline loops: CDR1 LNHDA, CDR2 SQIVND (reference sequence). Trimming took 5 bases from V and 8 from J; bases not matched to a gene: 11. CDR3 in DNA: TGTGCCAGTAGTTCGATAGGGGGACAGGGGCTGGGCTACACCTTC. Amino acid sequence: CASSSIGGQGLGYTF.

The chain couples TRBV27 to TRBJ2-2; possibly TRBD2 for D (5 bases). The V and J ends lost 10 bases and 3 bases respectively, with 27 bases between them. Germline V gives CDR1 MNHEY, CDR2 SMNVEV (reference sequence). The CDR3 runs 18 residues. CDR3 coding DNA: TGTGCCACCACTCGAAGGGTAGCGCGGACGAGGCACACCGGGGAGCTGTTTTTT. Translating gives CATTRRVARTRHTGELFF.

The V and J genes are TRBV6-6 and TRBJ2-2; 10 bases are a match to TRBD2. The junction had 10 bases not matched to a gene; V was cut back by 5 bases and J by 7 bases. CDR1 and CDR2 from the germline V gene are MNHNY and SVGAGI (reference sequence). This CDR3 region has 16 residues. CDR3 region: CASSQLSGGAGGELFF. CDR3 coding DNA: TGTGCCAGCAGTCAACTGAGCGGGGGGGCAGGCGGGGAGCTGTTTTTT.

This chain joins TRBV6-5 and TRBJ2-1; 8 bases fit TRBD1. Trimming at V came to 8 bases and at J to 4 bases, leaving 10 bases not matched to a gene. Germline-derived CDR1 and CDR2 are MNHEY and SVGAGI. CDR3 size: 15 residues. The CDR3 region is CASYGQGENYNEQFF. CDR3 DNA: TGTGCCAGCTATGGACAGGGAGAGAATTACAATGAGCAGTTCTTC.

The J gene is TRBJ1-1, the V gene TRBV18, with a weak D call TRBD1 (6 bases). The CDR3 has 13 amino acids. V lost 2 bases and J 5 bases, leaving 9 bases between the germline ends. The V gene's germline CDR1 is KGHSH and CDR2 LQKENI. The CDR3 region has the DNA TGTGCCAGCTCACCATCAGGGGTTACTGAAGCTTTCTTT. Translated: CASSPSGVTEAFF.

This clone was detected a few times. CDR3 in amino acids: CASSLGRAAVNTIYF. In DNA form, the CDR3 reads TGTGCCAGCAGCTTGGGGAGGGCTGCTGTAAACACCATATATTTT. This chain connects TRBV5-8 to TRBJ1-3; D uncertain. The germline V gene has CDR1 SGHTS and CDR2 YDEGEE. This CDR3 has 15 residues. V lost 0 bases and J lost 6, with 13 bases in between.

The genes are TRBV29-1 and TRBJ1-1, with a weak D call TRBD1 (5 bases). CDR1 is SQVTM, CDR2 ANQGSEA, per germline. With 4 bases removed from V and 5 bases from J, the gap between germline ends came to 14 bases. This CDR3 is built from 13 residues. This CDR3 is CSVVAGGGTEAFF. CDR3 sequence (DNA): TGCAGCGTTGTGGCGGGGGGAGGAACTGAAGCTTTCTTT.

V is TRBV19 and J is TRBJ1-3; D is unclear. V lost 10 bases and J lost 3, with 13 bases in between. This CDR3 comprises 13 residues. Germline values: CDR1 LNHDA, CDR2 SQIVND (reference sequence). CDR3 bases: TGTGCCACTACTCGGTATCGTGGAAACACCATATATTTT. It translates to CATTRYRGNTIYF. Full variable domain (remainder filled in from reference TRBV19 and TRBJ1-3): DGGITQSPKYLFRKEGQNVTLSCEQNLNHDAMYWYRQDPGQGLRLIYYSQIVNDFQKGDIAEGYSVSREKKESFPLTVTSAQKNPTAFYLCATTRYRGNTIYFGEGSWLTVV.

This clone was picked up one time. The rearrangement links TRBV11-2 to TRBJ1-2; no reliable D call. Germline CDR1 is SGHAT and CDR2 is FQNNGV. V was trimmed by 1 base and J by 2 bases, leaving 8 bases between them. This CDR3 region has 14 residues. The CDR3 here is CASSLGAGNYGYTF. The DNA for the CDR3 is TGTGCCAGCAGCTTAGGGGCAGGCAACTATGGCTACACCTTC.

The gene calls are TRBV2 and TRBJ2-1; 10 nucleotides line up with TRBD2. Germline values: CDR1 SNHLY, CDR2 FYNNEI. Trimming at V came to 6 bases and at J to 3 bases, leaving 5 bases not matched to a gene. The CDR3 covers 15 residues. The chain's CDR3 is CASRMTSGFYNEQFF. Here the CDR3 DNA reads TGTGCCAGCAGGATGACTAGCGGGTTCTACAATGAGCAGTTCTTC.

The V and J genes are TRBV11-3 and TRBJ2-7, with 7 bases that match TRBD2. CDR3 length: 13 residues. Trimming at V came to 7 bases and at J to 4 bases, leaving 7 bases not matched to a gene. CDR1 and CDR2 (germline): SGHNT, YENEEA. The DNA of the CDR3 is TGTGCCAGCACCCTAGCGGAAAAATACGAGCAGTACTTC. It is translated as CASTLAEKYEQYF. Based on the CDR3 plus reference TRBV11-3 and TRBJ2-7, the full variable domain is EAGVVQSPRYKIIEKKQPVAFWCNPISGHNTLYWYLQNLGQGPELLIRYENEEAVDDSQLPKDRFSAERLKGVDSTLKIQPAELGDSAVYLCASTLAEKYEQYFGPGTRLTVT.

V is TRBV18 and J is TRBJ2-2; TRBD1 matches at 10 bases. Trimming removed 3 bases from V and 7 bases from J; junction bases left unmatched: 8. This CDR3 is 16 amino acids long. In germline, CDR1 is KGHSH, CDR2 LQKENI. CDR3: CASSPPTGTGVGELFF. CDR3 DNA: TGTGCCAGCTCACCGCCCACCGGGACAGGGGTCGGGGAGCTGTTTTTT.

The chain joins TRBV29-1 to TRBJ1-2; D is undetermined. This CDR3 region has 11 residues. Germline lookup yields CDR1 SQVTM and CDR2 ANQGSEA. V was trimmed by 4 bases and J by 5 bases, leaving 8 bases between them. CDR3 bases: TGCAGCGTTGGGCGACTTTATGGCTACACCTTC. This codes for CSVGRLYGYTF. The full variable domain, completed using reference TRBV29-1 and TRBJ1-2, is SAVISQKPSRDICQRGTSLTIQCQVDSQVTMMFWYRQQPGQSLTLIATANQGSEATYESGFVIDKFPISRPNLTFSTLTVSNMSPEDSSIYLCSVGRLYGYTFGSGTRLTVV.

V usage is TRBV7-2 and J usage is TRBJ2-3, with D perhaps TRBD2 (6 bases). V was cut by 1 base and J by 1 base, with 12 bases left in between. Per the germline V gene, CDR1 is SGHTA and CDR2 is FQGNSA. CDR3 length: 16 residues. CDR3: CASSLVGTGGTDTQYF. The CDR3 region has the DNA TGTGCCAGCAGCTTAGTGGGGACTGGGGGCACAGATACGCAGTATTTT.

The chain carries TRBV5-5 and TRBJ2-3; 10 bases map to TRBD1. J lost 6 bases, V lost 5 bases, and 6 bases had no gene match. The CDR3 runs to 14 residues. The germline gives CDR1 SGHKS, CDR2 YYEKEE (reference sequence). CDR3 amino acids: CASRRTGGVDTQYF. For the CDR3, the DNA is TGTGCCAGCAGGCGGACAGGGGGGGTGGATACGCAGTATTTT.

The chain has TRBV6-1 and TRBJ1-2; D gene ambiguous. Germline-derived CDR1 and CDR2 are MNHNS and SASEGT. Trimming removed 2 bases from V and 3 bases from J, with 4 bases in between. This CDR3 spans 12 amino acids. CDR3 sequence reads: CASSEQDYGYTF. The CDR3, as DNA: TGTGCCAGCAGTGAACAGGACTATGGCTACACCTTC.

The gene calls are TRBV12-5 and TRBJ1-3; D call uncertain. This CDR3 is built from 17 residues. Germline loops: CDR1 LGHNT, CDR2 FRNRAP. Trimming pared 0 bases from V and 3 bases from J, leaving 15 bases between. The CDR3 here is CASGLVPEGLLGNTIYF. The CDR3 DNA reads TGTGCTAGTGGTTTGGTACCAGAGGGTTTACTTGGAAACACCATATATTTT.